These T cell receptor beta chains were read from a single sample in a study of metastatic and nonmetastatic thyroid tumors. TCRdb re-clonotyped the PCR reads via MiXCR. Among some 10,000 clones listed, approximately 29% were seen once. The specimen sequenced was tumor tissue. Receptors originate from a female donor with papillary thyroid cancer or a benign thyroid nodule (not recorded which). Some clones in this sample may be carry-over from other donors' samples. The conserved cysteine and the conserved F or W are not part of the CDR3 here. The order of the fields is J gene, V gene, clone size, CDR3 protein. Clone size is given for some rows only: seen once, a few or many times, or a class if the clone is expanded.

TRBJ2-2 | TRBV24-1 | medium-sized | ATSGASSRDRAGELF
TRBJ2-5 | TRBV25-1 | many | ASSEYLGSQETQY
TRBJ2-1 | TRBV11-3 | - | ASSSGLYNEQF
TRBJ1-2 | TRBV27 | few | SGRRQGARGYGYT
TRBJ2-3 | TRBV6-2/TRBV6-3 | few | ASSPRESTDTQY
TRBJ2-7 | TRBV6-1 | few | ASSEGSDSYEQY
TRBJ2-3 | TRBV11-2 | - | ASSLGANTQY
TRBJ1-6 | TRBV3-1 | - | ASSQGQGGLPLH
TRBJ2-2 | TRBV27 | - | ASSYQGFGELF
TRBJ2-7 | TRBV7-6 | - | ASSIDYPNYEQY
TRBJ1-6 | TRBV30 | - | ACPGPGSNSPLH
TRBJ2-5 | TRBV9 | - | ASSVAPKETQY
TRBJ2-2 | TRBV12-3/TRBV12-4 | medium-sized | ASSLANTGELF
TRBJ1-5 | TRBV3-1 | many | ASSQDRGYQPQH
TRBJ1-3 | TRBV6-9 | - | ASSYRSGIAGNTIY
TRBJ1-2 | TRBV7-9 | medium-sized | ASSLGGGNYGYT
TRBJ2-2 | TRBV20-1 | medium-sized | SASIFSWGGLNGELF
TRBJ1-5 | TRBV2 | medium-sized | ASSPGQEGQPQH
TRBJ2-7 | TRBV12-3/TRBV12-4 | - | ASSPSYEQY
TRBJ2-2 | TRBV19 | - | ASRPTSSQRGNTGELF
TRBJ2-3 | TRBV10-3 | - | AISDGGGADTQY
TRBJ1-2 | TRBV20-1 | - | SASDRFYGYT
TRBJ1-1 | TRBV11-3 | - | ASSSTGAKNTEAF
TRBJ2-1 | TRBV11-2 | few | ASSKQLAGGPYEQF
TRBJ1-5 | TRBV24-1 | medium-sized | ATSDTRTGNQH
TRBJ2-7 | TRBV6-1 | few | ASIQRTPYEQY
TRBJ1-1 | TRBV14 | - | ASSQDFATRMDTEAF
TRBJ2-3 | TRBV7-6 | medium-sized | ASSLGGRHTDTQY
TRBJ2-2 | TRBV5-6 | - | ASTRRDRGSVELF
TRBJ1-6 | TRBV6-1 | - | ASSGGQGRVSPLH
TRBJ2-1 | TRBV24-1 | few | ATGRGAYNEQF
TRBJ2-7 | TRBV11-2 | medium-sized | ASSLGGGQGTYEQY
TRBJ2-2 | TRBV7-2 | few | ASSLVGRMGGELF
TRBJ1-1 | TRBV6-1 | few | ASRTGSNTEAF
TRBJ1-2 | TRBV5-5 | - | ASSLLLGQGDYGYT
TRBJ2-5 | TRBV4-1 | many | ASSQDHSGTSGQETQY
TRBJ2-7 | TRBV3-1 | - | ASSPLRDSYEQY
TRBJ2-7 | TRBV5-1 | - | ASSLALAGASYEQY
TRBJ2-7 | TRBV24-1 | - | ATSELSCYEQY
TRBJ2-7 | TRBV4-2 | - | ASSQDRSGSYEQY
TRBJ2-7 | TRBV24-1 | few | ATSPGDLYEQY
TRBJ2-7 | TRBV11-3 | medium-sized | ASRTCGGCSEQY
TRBJ2-1 | TRBV7-2 | medium-sized | ASSLGATVPQF
TRBJ2-5 | TRBV7-9 | many | ASSEGTGQGETQY
TRBJ2-2 | TRBV6-4 | - | ASQGRTGELF
TRBJ1-5 | TRBV12-3/TRBV12-4 | many | ASRGTGDSNQPQH
TRBJ2-1 | TRBV20-1 | medium-sized | SARDLNRGIYNEQF
TRBJ2-1 | TRBV9 | many | ASSVYSGTYNEQF
TRBJ1-6 | TRBV4-3 | medium-sized | ASSQAYNSPLH
TRBJ1-6 | TRBV27 | few | ASSLLWGANSPLH
TRBJ1-5 | TRBV2 | - | ASRRDSNQPQH
TRBJ2-7 | TRBV7-6 | medium-sized | ASSPDAGAGTYEQY
TRBJ2-7 | TRBV4-3 | medium-sized | ASSPRTGAGVEQY
TRBJ2-7 | TRBV28 | few | ASSFGHPYEQY
TRBJ2-2 | TRBV4-1 | - | ASSQATTYTGELF